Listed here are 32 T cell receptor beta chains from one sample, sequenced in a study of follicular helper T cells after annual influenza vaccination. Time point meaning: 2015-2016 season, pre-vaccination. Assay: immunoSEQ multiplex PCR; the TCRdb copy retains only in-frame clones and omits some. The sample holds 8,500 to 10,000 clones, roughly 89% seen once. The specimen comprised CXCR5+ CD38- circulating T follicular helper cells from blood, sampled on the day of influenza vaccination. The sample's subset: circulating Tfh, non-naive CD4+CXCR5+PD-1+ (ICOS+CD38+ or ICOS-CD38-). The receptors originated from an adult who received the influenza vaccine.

CDR3 DNA sequence: TGTGCCAGCAGCTCCGAACCCACAGATTACTACGAGCAGTACTTC. Protein product: CASSSEPTDYYEQYF. The chain carries TRBV11-1 and TRBJ2-7, with unresolved D. Germline CDR1 SGHAT, CDR2 FQDESV (reference sequence). Trimming removed 4 bases at V and 3 bases at J, with 16 bases between. CDR3 size: 15 residues.

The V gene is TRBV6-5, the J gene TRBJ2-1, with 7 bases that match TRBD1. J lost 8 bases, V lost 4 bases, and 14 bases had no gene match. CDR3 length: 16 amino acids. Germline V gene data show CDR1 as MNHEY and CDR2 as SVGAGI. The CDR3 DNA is TGTGCCAGCAGTTTTTCCCTCACAGGGGAACGTGATGAGCAGTTCTTC. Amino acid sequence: CASSFSLTGERDEQFF.

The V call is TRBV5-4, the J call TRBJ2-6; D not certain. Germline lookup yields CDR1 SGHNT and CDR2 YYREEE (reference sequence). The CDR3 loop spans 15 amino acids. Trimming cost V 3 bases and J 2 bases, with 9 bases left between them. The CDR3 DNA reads TGTGCCAGCAGCTCCAGCATACCTGGGGCCAACGTCCTGACTTTC. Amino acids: CASSSSIPGANVLTF.

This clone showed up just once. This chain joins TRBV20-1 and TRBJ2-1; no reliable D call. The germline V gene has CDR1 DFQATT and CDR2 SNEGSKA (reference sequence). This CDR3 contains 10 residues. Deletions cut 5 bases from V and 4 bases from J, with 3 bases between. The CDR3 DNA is TGCAGTGCTCGATACAATGAGCAGTTCTTC. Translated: CSARYNEQFF.

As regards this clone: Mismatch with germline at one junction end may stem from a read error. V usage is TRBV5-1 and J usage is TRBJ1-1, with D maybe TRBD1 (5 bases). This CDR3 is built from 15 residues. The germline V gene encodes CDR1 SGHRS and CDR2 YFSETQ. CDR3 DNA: TGTGCCAGCAGCTTGGACGTGACAGCGAACACTGAAGCTTTCTTT. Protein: CASSLDVTANTEAFF.

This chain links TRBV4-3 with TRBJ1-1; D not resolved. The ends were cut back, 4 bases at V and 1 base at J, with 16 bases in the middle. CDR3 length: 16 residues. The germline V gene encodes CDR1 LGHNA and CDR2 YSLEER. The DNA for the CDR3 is TGCGCCAGCAGCCCCACGACCTGGGGTGAGAACACTGAAGCTTTCTTT. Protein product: CASSPTTWGENTEAFF.

This chain's CDR3 is CASSFSVRFANEQYF. The DNA of the CDR3 is TGTGCCAGCAGCTTCTCGGTCAGGTTCGCGAACGAGCAGTACTTC. The chain combines TRBV11-2 with TRBJ2-7; D remains ambiguous. Germline CDR1 SGHAT, CDR2 FQNNGV. Trimming stripped 3 bases from V and 5 bases from J, with 17 bases between. The CDR3 runs 15 residues.

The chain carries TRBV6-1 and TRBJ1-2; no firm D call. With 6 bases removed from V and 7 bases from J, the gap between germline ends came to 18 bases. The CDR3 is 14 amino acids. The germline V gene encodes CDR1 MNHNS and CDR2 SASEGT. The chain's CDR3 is CASRLPGALGGYTF. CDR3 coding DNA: TGTGCCAGCAGGTTACCGGGAGCACTGGGTGGCTACACCTTC.

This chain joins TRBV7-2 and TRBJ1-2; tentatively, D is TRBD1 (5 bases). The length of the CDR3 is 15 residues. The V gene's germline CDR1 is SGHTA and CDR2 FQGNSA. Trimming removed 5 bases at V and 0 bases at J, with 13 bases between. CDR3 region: CASSPRDGSNYGYTF. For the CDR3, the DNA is TGTGCCAGCAGCCCCAGGGACGGCTCTAACTATGGCTACACCTTC.

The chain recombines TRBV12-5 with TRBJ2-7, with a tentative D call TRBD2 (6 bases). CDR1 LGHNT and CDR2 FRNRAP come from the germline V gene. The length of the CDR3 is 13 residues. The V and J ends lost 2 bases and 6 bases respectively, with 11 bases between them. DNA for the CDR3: TGTGCTAGTGGTTTGTGGGGACTTCCCGAGCAGTACTTC. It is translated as CASGLWGLPEQYF. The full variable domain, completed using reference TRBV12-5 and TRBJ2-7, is DARVTQTPRHKVTEMGQEVTMRCQPILGHNTVFWYRQTMMQGLELLAYFRNRAPLDDSGMPKDRFSAEMPDATLATLKIQPSEPRDSAVYFCASGLWGLPEQYFGPGTRLTVT.

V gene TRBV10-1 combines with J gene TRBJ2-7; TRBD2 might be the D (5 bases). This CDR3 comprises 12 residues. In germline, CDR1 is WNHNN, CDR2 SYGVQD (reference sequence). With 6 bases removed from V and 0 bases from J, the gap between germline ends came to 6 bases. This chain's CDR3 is CASSGDSYEQYF. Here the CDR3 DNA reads TGCGCCAGCAGCGGGGACTCCTACGAGCAGTACTTC.

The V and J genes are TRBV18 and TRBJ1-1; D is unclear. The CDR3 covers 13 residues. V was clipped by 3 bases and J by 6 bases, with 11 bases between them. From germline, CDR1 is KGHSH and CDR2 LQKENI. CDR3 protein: CASSPPGRAEAFF. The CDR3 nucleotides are TGTGCCAGCTCACCCCCAGGTCGGGCTGAAGCTTTCTTT. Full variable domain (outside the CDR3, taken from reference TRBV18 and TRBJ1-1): NAGVMQNPRHLVRRRGQEARLRCSPMKGHSHVYWYRQLPEEGLKFMVYLQKENIIDESGMPKERFSAEFPKEGPSILRIQQVVRGDSAAYFCASSPPGRAEAFFGQGTRLTVV.

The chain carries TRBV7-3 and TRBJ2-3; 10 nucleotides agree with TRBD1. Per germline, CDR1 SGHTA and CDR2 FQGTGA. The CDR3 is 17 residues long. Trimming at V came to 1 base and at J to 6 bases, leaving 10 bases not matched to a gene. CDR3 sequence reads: CASSLRAGTGVADTQYF. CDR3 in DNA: TGTGCCAGCAGCTTAAGAGCCGGGACAGGGGTGGCGGATACGCAGTATTTT.

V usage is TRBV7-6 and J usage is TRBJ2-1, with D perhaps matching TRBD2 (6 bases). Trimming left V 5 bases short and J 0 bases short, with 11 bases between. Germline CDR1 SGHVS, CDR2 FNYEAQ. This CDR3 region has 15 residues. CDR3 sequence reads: CASSAGGSSYNEQFF. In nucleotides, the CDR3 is TGTGCCAGCAGCGCCGGGGGAAGCTCCTACAATGAGCAGTTCTTC.

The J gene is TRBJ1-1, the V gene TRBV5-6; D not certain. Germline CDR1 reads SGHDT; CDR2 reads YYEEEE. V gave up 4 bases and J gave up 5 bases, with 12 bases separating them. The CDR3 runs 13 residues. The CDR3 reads CASSGGPGTEAFF. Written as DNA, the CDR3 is TGTGCCAGCAGCGGCGGTCCTGGGACTGAAGCTTTCTTT.

The CDR3 loop reads CASSAGKGGTYGYTF. CDR3 in DNA: TGTGCCAGCAGTGCGGGGAAGGGCGGGACCTATGGCTACACCTTC. J is TRBJ1-2 and V is TRBV2, with D maybe TRBD1 (5 bases). This CDR3 has 15 residues. V lost 4 bases, J lost 4 bases, and 16 bases lay in between. Per the germline V gene, CDR1 is SNHLY and CDR2 is FYNNEI. Using reference TRBV2 and TRBJ1-2 for the parts outside the CDR3, the full variable domain is EPEVTQTPSHQVTQMGQEVILRCVPISNHLYFYWYRQILGQKVEFLVSFYNNEISEKSEIFDDQFSVERPDGSNFTLKIRSTKLEDSAMYFCASSAGKGGTYGYTFGSGTRLTVV.

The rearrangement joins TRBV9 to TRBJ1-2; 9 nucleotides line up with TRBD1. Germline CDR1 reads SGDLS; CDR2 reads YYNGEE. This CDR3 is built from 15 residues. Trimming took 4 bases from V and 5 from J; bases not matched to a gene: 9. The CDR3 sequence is CASSFNPGQGYGYTF. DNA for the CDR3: TGTGCCAGCAGCTTTAATCCGGGACAGGGTTATGGCTACACCTTC.

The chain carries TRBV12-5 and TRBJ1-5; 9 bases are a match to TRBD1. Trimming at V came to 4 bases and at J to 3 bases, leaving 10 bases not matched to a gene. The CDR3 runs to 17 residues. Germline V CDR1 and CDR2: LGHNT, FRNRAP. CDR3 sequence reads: CASGSGTGKGDNQPQHF. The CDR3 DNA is TGTGCTAGTGGTTCCGGGACAGGGAAGGGTGACAATCAGCCCCAGCATTTT.

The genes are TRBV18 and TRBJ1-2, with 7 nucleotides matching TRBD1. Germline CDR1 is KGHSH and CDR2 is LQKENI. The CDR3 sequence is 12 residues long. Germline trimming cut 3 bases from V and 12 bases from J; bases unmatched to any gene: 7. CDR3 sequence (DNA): TGTGCCAGCTCACCCAGACAGGGTGAGGACACCTTC. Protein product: CASSPRQGEDTF.

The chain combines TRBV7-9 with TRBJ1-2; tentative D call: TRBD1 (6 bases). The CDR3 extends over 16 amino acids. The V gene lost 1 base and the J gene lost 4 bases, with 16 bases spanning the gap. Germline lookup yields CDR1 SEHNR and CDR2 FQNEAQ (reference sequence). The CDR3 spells CASSLDSGSGAYGYTF. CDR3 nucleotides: TGTGCCAGCAGCTTAGACTCTGGTTCGGGGGCCTATGGCTACACCTTC.

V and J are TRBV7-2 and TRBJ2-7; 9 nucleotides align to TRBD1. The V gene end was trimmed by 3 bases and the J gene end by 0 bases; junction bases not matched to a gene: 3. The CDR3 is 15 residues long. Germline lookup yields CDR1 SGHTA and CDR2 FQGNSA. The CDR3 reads CASSLEQGASYEQYF. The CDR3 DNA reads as TGTGCCAGCAGCTTGGAACAGGGGGCCTCCTACGAGCAGTACTTC.

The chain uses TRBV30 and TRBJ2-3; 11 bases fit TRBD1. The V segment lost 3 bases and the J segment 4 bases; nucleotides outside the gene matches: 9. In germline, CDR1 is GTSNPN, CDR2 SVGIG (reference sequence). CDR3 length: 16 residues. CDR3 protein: CAWSNGQGALADTQYF. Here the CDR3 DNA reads TGTGCCTGGAGCAATGGACAGGGGGCGCTTGCAGATACGCAGTATTTT.

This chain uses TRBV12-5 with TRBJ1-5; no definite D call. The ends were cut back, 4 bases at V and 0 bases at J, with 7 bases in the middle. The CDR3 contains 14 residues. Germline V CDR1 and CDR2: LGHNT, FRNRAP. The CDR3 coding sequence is TGTGCTAGTGGTTCCGACTATAGCAATCAGCCCCAGCATTTT. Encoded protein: CASGSDYSNQPQHF.

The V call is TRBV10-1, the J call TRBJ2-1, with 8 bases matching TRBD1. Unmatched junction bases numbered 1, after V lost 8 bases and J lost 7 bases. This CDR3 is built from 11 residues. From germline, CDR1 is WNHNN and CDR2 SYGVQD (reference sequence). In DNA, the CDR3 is TGCGCCAGCGGACAGGGAAATGAGCAGTTCTTC. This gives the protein CASGQGNEQFF.

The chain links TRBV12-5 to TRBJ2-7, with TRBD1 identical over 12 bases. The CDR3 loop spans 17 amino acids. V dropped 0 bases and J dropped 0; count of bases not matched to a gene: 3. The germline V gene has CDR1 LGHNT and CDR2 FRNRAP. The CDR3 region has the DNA TGTGCTAGTGGTTTGGTACTGGGACAGGGGGCCTCCTACGAGCAGTACTTC. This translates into CASGLVLGQGASYEQYF.

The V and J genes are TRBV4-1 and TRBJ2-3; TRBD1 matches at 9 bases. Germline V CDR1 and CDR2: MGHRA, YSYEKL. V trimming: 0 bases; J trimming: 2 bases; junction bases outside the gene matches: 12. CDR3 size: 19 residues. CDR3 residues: CASSQEPIVTGGHTDTQYF. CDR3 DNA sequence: TGCGCCAGCAGCCAAGAACCCATAGTGACAGGGGGGCACACAGATACGCAGTATTTT.

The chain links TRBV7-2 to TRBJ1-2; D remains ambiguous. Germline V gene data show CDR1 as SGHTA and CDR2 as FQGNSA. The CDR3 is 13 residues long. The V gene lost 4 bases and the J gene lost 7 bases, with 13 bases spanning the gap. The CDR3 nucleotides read TGTGCCAGCAGCTCAGACGTGGGAGGTGGCTACACCTTC. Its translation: CASSSDVGGGYTF.

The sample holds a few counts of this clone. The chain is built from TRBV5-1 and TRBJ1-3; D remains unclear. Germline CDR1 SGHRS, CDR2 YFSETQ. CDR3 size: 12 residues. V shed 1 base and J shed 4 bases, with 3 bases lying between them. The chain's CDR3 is CASSLMGNTIYF. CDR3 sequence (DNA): TGCGCCAGCAGCTTGATGGGAAACACCATATATTTT. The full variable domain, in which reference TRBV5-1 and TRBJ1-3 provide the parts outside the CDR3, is KAGVTQTPRYLIKTRGQQVTLSCSPISGHRSVSWYQQTPGQGLQFLFEYFSETQRNKGNFPGRFSGRQFSNSRSEMNVSTLELGDSALYLCASSLMGNTIYFGEGSWLTVV.

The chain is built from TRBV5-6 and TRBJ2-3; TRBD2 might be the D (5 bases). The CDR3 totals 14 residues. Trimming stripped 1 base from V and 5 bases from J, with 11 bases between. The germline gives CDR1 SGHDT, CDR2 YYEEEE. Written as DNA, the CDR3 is TGTGCCAGCAGCTTGTCCGGGGTGGGAGATACGCAGTATTTT. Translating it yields CASSLSGVGDTQYF.

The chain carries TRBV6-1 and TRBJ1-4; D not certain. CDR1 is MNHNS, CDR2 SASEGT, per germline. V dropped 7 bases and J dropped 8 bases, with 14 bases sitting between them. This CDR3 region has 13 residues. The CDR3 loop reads CASTGLGGEKLFF. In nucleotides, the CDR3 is TGTGCCAGCACGGGCCTTGGCGGGGAAAAACTGTTTTTT.

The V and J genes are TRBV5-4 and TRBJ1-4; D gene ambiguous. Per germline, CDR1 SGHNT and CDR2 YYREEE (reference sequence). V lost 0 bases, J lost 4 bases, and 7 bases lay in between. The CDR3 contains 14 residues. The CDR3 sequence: CASSLDRLNEKLFF. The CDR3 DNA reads TGTGCCAGCAGCTTGGACCGACTTAATGAAAAACTGTTTTTT.

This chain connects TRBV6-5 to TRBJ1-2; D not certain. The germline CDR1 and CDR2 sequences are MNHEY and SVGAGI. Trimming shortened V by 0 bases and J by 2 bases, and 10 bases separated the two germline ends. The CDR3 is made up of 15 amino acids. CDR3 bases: TGTGCCAGCAGTTACTCGCCTGGCCTGAACTATGGCTACACCTTC. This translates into CASSYSPGLNYGYTF.